This is a list of T cell receptor beta chains from one sample in a study of breast tumors, draining lymph nodes, adjacent tissues. TCRdb re-analysed the multiplex PCR reads in MiXCR, keeping a single row per CDR3 protein. The top ten hold roughly 2.7% of the sample, which has some 140,000 distinct CDR3 sequences, around 24% seen once. The source material was axillary lymph node tissue. The receptors stem from a female donor with breast cancer. Some clones in this sample may be carry-over from other donors' samples. Each CDR3 is given with its conserved first and last residue. Each record gives: D gene, clone size, V gene, J gene, CDR3 DNA, CDR3 protein. The D gene is left open where the match is weak. Size tells how often a clone was seen (once, few, many) or the class of an expanded clone, and some rows leave it out.

D: NA; size: many; V: TRBV11-2; J: TRBJ2-2; DNA: TGTGCCAGCAGCCCAACAGGGACGGGGCTGTTTTTT; CDR3: CASSPTGTGLFF
D: TRBD2; size: many; V: TRBV7-8; J: TRBJ2-2; DNA: TGTGCCAGCAGCTTATTTAGTAGCCTAGCGGGGAACACCGGGGAGCTGTTTTTT; CDR3: CASSLFSSLAGNTGELFF
D: TRBD2; size: NA; V: TRBV5-1; J: TRBJ2-1; DNA: TGCGCCAGCAGCTTGGGACTAGCGGGAATAGATGGGCAGTTCTTC; CDR3: CASSLGLAGIDGQFF
D: TRBD1; size: many; V: TRBV30; J: TRBJ2-3; DNA: TGTGCCTGCCGTCGACAGGGGGTAACGGATACGCAGTATTTT; CDR3: CACRRQGVTDTQYF
D: NA; size: NA; V: TRBV29-1; J: TRBJ2-3; DNA: TGCAGCGGTCAGGGAACCGCAGATACGCGGTATTTC; CDR3: CSGQGTADTRYF
D: TRBD2; size: many; V: TRBV6-1; J: TRBJ2-3; DNA: TGTGCCAGCAGGGCCGGGACTAACCTAATTCGCACAGATACGCAGTATTTT; CDR3: CASRAGTNLIRTDTQYF
D: TRBD1; size: many; V: TRBV6-2/TRBV6-3; J: TRBJ2-7; DNA: TGTGCCAGCAGTCCCTCCGGGACAGGGGGGTACGAGCAGTACTTC; CDR3: CASSPSGTGGYEQYF
D: TRBD2; size: many; V: TRBV6-1; J: TRBJ2-7; DNA: TGTGCCAGCAGCGGACTAGCGGGGCTCGGGTACGAGCAGTACTTC; CDR3: CASSGLAGLGYEQYF
D: NA; size: NA; V: TRBV30; J: TRBJ2-4; DNA: TGTGCCTGGAAGGGCGGGAAAAACATTCAGTACTTC; CDR3: CAWKGGKNIQYF
D: TRBD1; size: many; V: TRBV4-1; J: TRBJ2-6; DNA: TGCGCCAGCAGCCAAGCGACAGGGACAGGGGCCAACGTCCTGACTTTC; CDR3: CASSQATGTGANVLTF
D: NA; size: many; V: TRBV3-1; J: TRBJ1-2; DNA: TGTGCCAGCAGCCCTGGCAGGGTGGGAGGCTACACCTTC; CDR3: CASSPGRVGGYTF
D: NA; size: NA; V: TRBV19; J: TRBJ2-3; DNA: TGTGCCACCCTCGGTAACTACCTCACAGATACGCGGTATTTT; CDR3: CATLGNYLTDTRYF
D: NA; size: few; V: TRBV6-1; J: TRBJ2-2; DNA: TGTGCCAGCAGGACAGGAAAGTATTCCGGGGAGCTGTTTTTT; CDR3: CASRTGKYSGELFF
D: NA; size: many; V: TRBV12-5; J: TRBJ2-1; DNA: TGTGCTAGTGGTTTGATAGTGAATGAGCAGTTCTTC; CDR3: CASGLIVNEQFF
D: NA; size: many; V: TRBV2; J: TRBJ2-6; DNA: TGTGCCAGCAGTGAAACGGTTCTGAGCTCTGGGGCCAACGTCCTGACTTTC; CDR3: CASSETVLSSGANVLTF
D: TRBD2; size: NA; V: TRBV28; J: TRBJ2-5; DNA: TGTGCCAGCAGTTTATCTGGACTAGCGGGAGGGCGAGAGACCCAGTACTTC; CDR3: CASSLSGLAGGRETQYF
D: NA; size: NA; V: TRBV28; J: TRBJ2-3; DNA: TGTGCCAGCAGTTTTTTTCGGGGGGCTGGCACAGATACGCAGTATTTT; CDR3: CASSFFRGAGTDTQYF
D: NA; size: many; V: TRBV12-3/TRBV12-4; J: TRBJ2-1; DNA: TGTGCCACCATTGGGGGGGCCGGTACTCATGAGCAGTTCTTC; CDR3: CATIGGAGTHEQFF
D: NA; size: many; V: TRBV12-3/TRBV12-4; J: TRBJ2-6; DNA: TGTGCCAGCAAGAGAGGACGGGAGTCTGGGGCCAACGTCCTGACTTTC; CDR3: CASKRGRESGANVLTF
D: TRBD1; size: few; V: TRBV28; J: TRBJ2-7; DNA: TGTGCCAGCAGTAGGGGACAGGGATTTACCTACGAGCAGTACTTC; CDR3: CASSRGQGFTYEQYF
D: NA; size: few; V: TRBV5-6; J: TRBJ2-7; DNA: TGTGCCAGCAGCTTCGCGGGGACAGTCTCCTACGAGCAGTACTTC; CDR3: CASSFAGTVSYEQYF
D: TRBD2; size: many; V: TRBV9; J: TRBJ2-1; DNA: TGTGCCAGCAGCGCCGGTATACCCGCCGGGACTAGCGGGAGAGGCGATGAGCAGTTCTTC; CDR3: CASSAGIPAGTSGRGDEQFF
D: TRBD1; size: medium-sized; V: TRBV6-1; J: TRBJ1-5; DNA: TGTGCCAGCAGCTTCGGACAGGGTCGCAATCAGCCCCAGCATTTT; CDR3: CASSFGQGRNQPQHF
D: TRBD2; size: many; V: TRBV4-1; J: TRBJ2-3; DNA: TGCGCCAGCAGCCAAGGCCTGGTCAGCGGGGCCACTAGCACAGATACGCAGTATTTT; CDR3: CASSQGLVSGATSTDTQYF
D: TRBD2; size: many; V: TRBV5-4; J: TRBJ2-3; DNA: TGTGCCAGCAGCTTGACTAGCGGGGTCATCAAGGCAGATACGCAGTATTTT; CDR3: CASSLTSGVIKADTQYF
D: TRBD2; size: many; V: TRBV5-4; J: TRBJ2-3; DNA: TGTGCCAGCAGTTCCGGGACTAGCGGCACAGATACGCAGTATTTT; CDR3: CASSSGTSGTDTQYF
D: NA; size: many; V: TRBV7-3; J: TRBJ2-6; DNA: TGTGCCAGCAGCTTAAGGGGGGCGGACTCTGGGGCCAACGTCCTGACTTTC; CDR3: CASSLRGADSGANVLTF
D: NA; size: many; V: TRBV11-2; J: TRBJ2-1; DNA: TGTGCCAGCAGCTTACGACCTGAGGGGTATGAGCAGTTCTTC; CDR3: CASSLRPEGYEQFF
D: NA; size: few; V: TRBV7-2; J: TRBJ1-4; DNA: TGTGCCAGCAGCTTAGGGGGATCTGCAACTAATGAAAAACTGTTTTTT; CDR3: CASSLGGSATNEKLFF
D: NA; size: many; V: TRBV28; J: TRBJ2-7; DNA: TGTGCCAGCAGCTTAGGGGGTAACTACGAGCAGTACTTC; CDR3: CASSLGGNYEQYF
D: TRBD2; size: many; V: TRBV9; J: TRBJ2-7; DNA: TGTGCCAGCAGCCAAGGTGGCGGGAGACGGAACGAGCAGTACTTC; CDR3: CASSQGGGRRNEQYF
D: TRBD1; size: NA; V: TRBV9; J: TRBJ1-2; DNA: TGTGCCAGCAGCCGAGGGACAGGGGTTGGCTACACCTTC; CDR3: CASSRGTGVGYTF
D: TRBD2; size: many; V: TRBV5-1; J: TRBJ2-3; DNA: TGCGCCAGCAGCTCGGGACTAGCGAACACAGATACGCAGTATTTT; CDR3: CASSSGLANTDTQYF
D: NA; size: few; V: TRBV19; J: TRBJ1-5; DNA: TGTGCCAGTCGGGGCCGGGACTCCAATCAGCCCCAGCATTTT; CDR3: CASRGRDSNQPQHF